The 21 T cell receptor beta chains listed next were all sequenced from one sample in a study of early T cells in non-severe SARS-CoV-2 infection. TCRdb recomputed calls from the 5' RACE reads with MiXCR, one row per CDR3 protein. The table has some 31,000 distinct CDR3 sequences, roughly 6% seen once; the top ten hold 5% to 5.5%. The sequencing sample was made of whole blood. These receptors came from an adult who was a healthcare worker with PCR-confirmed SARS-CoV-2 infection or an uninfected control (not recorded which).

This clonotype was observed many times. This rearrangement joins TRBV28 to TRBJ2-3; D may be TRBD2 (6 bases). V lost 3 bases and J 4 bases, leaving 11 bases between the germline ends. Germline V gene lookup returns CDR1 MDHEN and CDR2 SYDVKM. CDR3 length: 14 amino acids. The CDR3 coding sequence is TGTGCCAGCAGTTTCGGAGGGCCCCCAGATACGCAGTATTTT. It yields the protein CASSFGGPPDTQYF. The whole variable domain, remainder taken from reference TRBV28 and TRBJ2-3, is DVKVTQSSRYLVKRTGEKVFLECVQDMDHENMFWYRQDPGLGLRLIYFSYDVKMKEKGDIPEGYSVSREKKERFSLILESASTNQTSMYLCASSFGGPPDTQYFGPGTRLTVL.

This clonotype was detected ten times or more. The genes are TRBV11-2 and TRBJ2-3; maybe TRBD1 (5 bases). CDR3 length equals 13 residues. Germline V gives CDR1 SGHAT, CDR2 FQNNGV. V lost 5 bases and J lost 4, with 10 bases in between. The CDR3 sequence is CASSIVGPDTQYF. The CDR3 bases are TGTGCCAGCAGCATCGTGGGGCCAGATACGCAGTATTTT.

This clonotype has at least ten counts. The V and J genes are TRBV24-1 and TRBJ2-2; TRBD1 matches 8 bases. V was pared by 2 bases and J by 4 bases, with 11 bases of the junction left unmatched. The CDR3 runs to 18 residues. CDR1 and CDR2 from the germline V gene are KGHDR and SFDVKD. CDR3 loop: CATSDWGVGQEPTGELFF. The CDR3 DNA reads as TGTGCCACCAGTGATTGGGGCGTGGGACAGGAGCCCACCGGGGAGCTGTTTTTT.

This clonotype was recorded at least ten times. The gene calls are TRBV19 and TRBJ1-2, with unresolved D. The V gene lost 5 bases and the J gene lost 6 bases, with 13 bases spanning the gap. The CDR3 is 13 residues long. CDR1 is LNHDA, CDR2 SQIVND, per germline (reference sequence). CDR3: CASSVYDRDGYTF. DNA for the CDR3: TGTGCCAGTAGTGTATACGACCGGGATGGCTACACCTTC.

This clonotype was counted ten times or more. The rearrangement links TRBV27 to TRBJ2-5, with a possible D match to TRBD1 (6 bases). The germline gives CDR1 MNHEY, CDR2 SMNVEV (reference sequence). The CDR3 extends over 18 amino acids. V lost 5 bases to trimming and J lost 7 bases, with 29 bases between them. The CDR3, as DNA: TGTGCCAGCAGTCCTAACAGGGAAGTAGCTCTCCGTCGTGGGACCCAGTACTTC. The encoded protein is CASSPNREVALRRGTQYF.

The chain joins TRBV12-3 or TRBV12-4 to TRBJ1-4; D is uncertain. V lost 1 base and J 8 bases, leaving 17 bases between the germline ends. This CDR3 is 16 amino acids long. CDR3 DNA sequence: TGTGCCAGCAGTTTAGGACTGCGGGTTTCACAAGAAAAACTGTTTTTT. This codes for CASSLGLRVSQEKLFF.

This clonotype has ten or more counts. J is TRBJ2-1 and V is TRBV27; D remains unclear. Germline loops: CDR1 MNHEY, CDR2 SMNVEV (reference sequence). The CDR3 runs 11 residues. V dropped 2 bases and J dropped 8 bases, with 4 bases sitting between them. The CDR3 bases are TGTGCCAGCAGTTTAGGCGATGAGCAGTTCTTC. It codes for CASSLGDEQFF.

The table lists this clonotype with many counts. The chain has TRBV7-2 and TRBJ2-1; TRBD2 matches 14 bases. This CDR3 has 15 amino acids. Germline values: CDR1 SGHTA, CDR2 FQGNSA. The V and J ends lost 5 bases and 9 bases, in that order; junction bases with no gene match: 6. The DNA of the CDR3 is TGTGCCAGCAGCCTCCCGGGACTAGCGGGAGCTGAGCAGTTCTTC. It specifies CASSLPGLAGAEQFF. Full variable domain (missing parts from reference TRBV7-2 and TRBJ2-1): GAGVSQSPSNKVTEKGKDVELRCDPISGHTALYWYRQSLGQGLEFLIYFQGNSAPDKSGLPSDRFSAERTGGSVSTLTIQRTQQEDSAVYLCASSLPGLAGAEQFFGPGTRLTVL.

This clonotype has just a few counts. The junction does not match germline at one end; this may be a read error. The CDR3 DNA reads TGTGCCAGCAGGGGAAACAACGAGCAGTTCTTC. It specifies CASRGNNEQFF. The chain recombines TRBV11-2 with TRBJ2-1, with unresolved D. From germline, CDR1 is SGHAT and CDR2 FQNNGV. CDR3 length equals 11 residues.

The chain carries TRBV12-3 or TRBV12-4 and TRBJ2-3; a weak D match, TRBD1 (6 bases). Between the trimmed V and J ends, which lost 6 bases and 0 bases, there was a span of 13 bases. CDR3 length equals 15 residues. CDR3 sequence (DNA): TGTGCCAGCAGACTGACAGGATCTAGCACAGATACGCAGTATTTT. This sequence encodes CASRLTGSSTDTQYF.

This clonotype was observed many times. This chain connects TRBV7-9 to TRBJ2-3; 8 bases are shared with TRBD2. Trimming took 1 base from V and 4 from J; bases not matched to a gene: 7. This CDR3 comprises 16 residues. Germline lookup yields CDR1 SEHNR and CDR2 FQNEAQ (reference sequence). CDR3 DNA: TGTGCCAGCAGCTTAGTAAGCGGGAGACGGTCAGATACGCAGTATTTT. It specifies CASSLVSGRRSDTQYF.

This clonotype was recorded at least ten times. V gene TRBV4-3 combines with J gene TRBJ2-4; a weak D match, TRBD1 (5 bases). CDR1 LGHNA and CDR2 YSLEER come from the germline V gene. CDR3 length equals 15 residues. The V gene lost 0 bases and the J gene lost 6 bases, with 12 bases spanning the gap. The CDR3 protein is CASSQDGRQLNIQYF. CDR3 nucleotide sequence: TGCGCCAGCAGCCAAGATGGGCGACAGCTAAACATTCAGTACTTC.

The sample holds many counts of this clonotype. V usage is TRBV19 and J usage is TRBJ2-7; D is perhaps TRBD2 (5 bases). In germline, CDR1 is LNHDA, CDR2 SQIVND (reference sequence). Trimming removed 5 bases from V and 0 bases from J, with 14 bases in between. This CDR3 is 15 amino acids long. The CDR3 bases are TGTGCCAGTAGTCCCTCTAGCCTGAGCTCCTACGAGCAGTACTTC. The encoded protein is CASSPSSLSSYEQYF.

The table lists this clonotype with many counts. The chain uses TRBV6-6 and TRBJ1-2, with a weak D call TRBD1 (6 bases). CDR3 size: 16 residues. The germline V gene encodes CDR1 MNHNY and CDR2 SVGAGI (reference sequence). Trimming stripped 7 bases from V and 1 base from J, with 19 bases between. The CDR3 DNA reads TGTGCCAGCACCGTGCCTTCGGGACAAATTAACTATGGCTACACCTTC. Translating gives CASTVPSGQINYGYTF.

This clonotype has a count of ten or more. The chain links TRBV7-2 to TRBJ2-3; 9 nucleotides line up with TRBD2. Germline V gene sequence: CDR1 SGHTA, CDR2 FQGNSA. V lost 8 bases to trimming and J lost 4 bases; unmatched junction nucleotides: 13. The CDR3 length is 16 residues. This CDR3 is CASSAPSGRWPDTQYF. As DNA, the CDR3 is TGTGCCAGCTCCGCCCCCAGCGGGAGGTGGCCAGATACGCAGTATTTT.

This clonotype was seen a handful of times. CDR3 region: CASSSRDRDYEQYV. The DNA for the CDR3 is TGTGCCAGCAGTTCCCGGGACAGGGACTACGAGCAGTACGTC. The chain joins TRBV6-2 or TRBV6-3 to TRBJ2-7; 9 bases line up with TRBD1. The CDR3 sequence is 14 residues long. The ends lost 4 bases at V and 3 bases at J; junction bases unmatched: 4. Germline lookup yields CDR1 MNHEY and CDR2 SVGEGT.

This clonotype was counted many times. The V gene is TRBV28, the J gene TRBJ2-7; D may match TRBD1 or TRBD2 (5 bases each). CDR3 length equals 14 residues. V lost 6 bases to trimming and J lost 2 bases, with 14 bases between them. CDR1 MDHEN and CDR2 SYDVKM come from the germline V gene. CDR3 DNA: TGTGCCAGCAGCACCGAGGGACCACCCTACGAGCAGTACTTC. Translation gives CASSTEGPPYEQYF.

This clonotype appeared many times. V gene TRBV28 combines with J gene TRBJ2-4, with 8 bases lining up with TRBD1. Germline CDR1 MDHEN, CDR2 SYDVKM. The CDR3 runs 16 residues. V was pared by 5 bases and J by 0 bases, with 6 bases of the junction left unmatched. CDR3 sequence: CASSTRQGLAKNIQYF. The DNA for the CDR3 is TGTGCCAGCAGTACGCGACAGGGGTTAGCCAAAAACATTCAGTACTTC.

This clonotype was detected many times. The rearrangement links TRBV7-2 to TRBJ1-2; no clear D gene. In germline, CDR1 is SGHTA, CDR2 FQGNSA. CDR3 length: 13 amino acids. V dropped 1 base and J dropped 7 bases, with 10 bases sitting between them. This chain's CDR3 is CASSLEVRRGYTF. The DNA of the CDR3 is TGTGCCAGCAGCTTAGAAGTTCGCCGTGGCTACACCTTC. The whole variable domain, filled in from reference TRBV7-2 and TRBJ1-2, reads GAGVSQSPSNKVTEKGKDVELRCDPISGHTALYWYRQSLGQGLEFLIYFQGNSAPDKSGLPSDRFSAERTGGSVSTLTIQRTQQEDSAVYLCASSLEVRRGYTFGSGTRLTVV.

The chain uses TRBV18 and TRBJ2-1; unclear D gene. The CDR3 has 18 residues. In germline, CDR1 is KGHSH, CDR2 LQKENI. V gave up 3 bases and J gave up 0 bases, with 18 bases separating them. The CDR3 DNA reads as TGTGCCAGCTCACCGTTTGCGAATCCTCGGAGCTCCTACAATGAGCAGTTCTTC. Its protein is CASSPFANPRSSYNEQFF. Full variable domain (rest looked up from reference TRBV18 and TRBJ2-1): NAGVMQNPRHLVRRRGQEARLRCSPMKGHSHVYWYRQLPEEGLKFMVYLQKENIIDESGMPKERFSAEFPKEGPSILRIQQVVRGDSAAYFCASSPFANPRSSYNEQFFGPGTRLTVL.

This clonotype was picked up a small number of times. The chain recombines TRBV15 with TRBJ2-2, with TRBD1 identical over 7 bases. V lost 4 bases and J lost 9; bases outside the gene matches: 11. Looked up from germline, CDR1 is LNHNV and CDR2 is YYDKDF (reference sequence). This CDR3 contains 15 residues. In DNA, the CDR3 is TGTGCCACCAGCACTTGGACAGGAGTCGGCCGGGAGCTGTTTTTT. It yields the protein CATSTWTGVGRELFF.